One and the same sample provided the 21 T cell receptor beta chains below, sequenced in a study of blood T cell repertoires in COVID-19. The method was immunoSEQ multiplex PCR; TCRdb's version includes in-frame clones alone and lacks a portion of them. The repertoire holds over 150,000 clones, with just over 85% as singletons. The sample was peripheral blood. Receptors originate from a man aged 50-59 years with active or convalescent COVID-19.

The V and J genes are TRBV4-2 and TRBJ1-2, with 9 nucleotides matching TRBD1. CDR3 length: 15 amino acids. The germline V gene encodes CDR1 LGHNA and CDR2 YNFKEQ. V was pared by 3 bases and J by 7 bases, with 9 bases of the junction left unmatched. CDR3 region: CASSQSGTGSIGYTF. CDR3 DNA sequence: TGTGCCAGCAGCCAGTCCGGGACAGGGAGCATTGGCTACACCTTC.

The chain couples TRBV29-1 to TRBJ1-6; D is unresolved. CDR1 and CDR2 (germline): SQVTM, ANQGSEA. Trimming took off 6 bases at V and 8 bases at J, with 14 bases between the two ends. This CDR3 is built from 13 residues. The CDR3 here is CSVAERVDSPLHF. The CDR3 nucleotides read TGCAGCGTAGCCGAGAGGGTTGATTCACCCCTCCACTTT.

This chain connects TRBV6-6 to TRBJ1-5; a weak D match, TRBD1 (6 bases). The germline gives CDR1 MNHNY, CDR2 SVGAGI (reference sequence). V lost 6 bases to trimming and J lost 4 bases, with 13 bases between them. The CDR3 runs to 14 residues. The CDR3 coding sequence is TGTGCCAGCAGACAACAGGGTGAGAATCAGCCCCAGCATTTT. It encodes CASRQQGENQPQHF.

The gene calls are TRBV6-5 and TRBJ2-7; D gene ambiguous. V was pared by 0 bases and J by 3 bases, with 12 bases between. The CDR3 extends over 15 amino acids. The germline gives CDR1 MNHEY, CDR2 SVGAGI. CDR3 amino acids: CASSYSVQPIYEQYF. Here the CDR3 DNA reads TGTGCCAGCAGTTACTCCGTACAGCCCATCTACGAGCAGTACTTC.

The chain joins TRBV25-1 to TRBJ1-1; no definite D call. This CDR3 comprises 14 residues. The germline CDR1 and CDR2 sequences are MGHDK and SYGVNS. Trimming pared 5 bases from V and 7 bases from J, leaving 17 bases between. CDR3 DNA sequence: TGTGCCAGCAGTTGTGGGAGGGATCCTTGTGAAGCTTTCTTT. The encoded protein is CASSCGRDPCEAFF.

This chain links TRBV4-3 with TRBJ2-3, with 13 bases identical to TRBD2. The V gene end was trimmed by 1 base and the J gene end by 5 bases; junction bases not matched to a gene: 0. This CDR3 is built from 15 residues. The V gene's germline CDR1 is LGHNA and CDR2 YSLEER. The CDR3 is CASSQGTSGRDTQYF. The DNA for the CDR3 is TGCGCCAGCAGCCAAGGGACTAGCGGGAGAGATACGCAGTATTTT.

The J gene is TRBJ1-5, the V gene TRBV5-3; TRBD1 aligns across 9 bases. TRBV5-3 carries the ORF label, with uncertain function. The trim removed 2 bases at V and 5 bases at J, leaving 14 bases unmatched. This CDR3 has 18 residues. The CDR3 nucleotides read TGTGCCAGAAGCTTTACTTCCCGGGACAGGGACCGGGATCAGCCCCAGCATTTT. It yields the protein CARSFTSRDRDRDQPQHF.

This clone was observed a handful of times. The CDR3 sequence is CASSPSGVSYNEQFF. CDR3 nucleotide sequence: TGTGCCAGCAGCCCCTCGGGAGTCTCCTACAATGAGCAGTTCTTC. V gene TRBV9 combines with J gene TRBJ2-1; D possibly corresponds to TRBD2 (6 bases). Germline V lookup: CDR1 SGDLS, CDR2 YYNGEE. The CDR3 has 15 residues. Trimming pared 4 bases from V and 0 bases from J, leaving 11 bases between.

This clone was observed a single time. The chain has TRBV6-5 and TRBJ2-1; tentative D call: TRBD2 (6 bases). The CDR3 is 13 residues long. Germline assignment: CDR1 MNHEY and CDR2 SVGAGI. V gave up 7 bases and J gave up 6 bases, with 13 bases separating them. CDR3 protein: CASKTGRGNEQFF. CDR3 nucleotide sequence: TGTGCCAGCAAGACCGGGCGGGGCAATGAGCAGTTCTTC.

V is TRBV6-1 and J is TRBJ2-1, with no clear D. The CDR3 is 14 amino acids. V dropped 3 bases and J dropped 0 bases, with 6 bases sitting between them. Germline values: CDR1 MNHNS, CDR2 SASEGT. CDR3 nucleotide sequence: TGTGCCAGCAGTGACCTAAACTCCTACAATGAGCAGTTCTTC. Amino acid sequence: CASSDLNSYNEQFF.

V is TRBV7-8 and J is TRBJ1-6, with D perhaps TRBD1 (5 bases). Per the germline V gene, CDR1 is SGHVS and CDR2 is FQNEAQ. The CDR3 consists of 17 residues. V lost 7 bases and J lost 5, with 21 bases in between. The CDR3 loop reads CASNSIPGRDHNSPLHF. CDR3 coding DNA: TGTGCCAGCAACTCCATCCCAGGGAGGGATCATAATTCACCCCTCCACTTT.

CDR3 bases: TGTGCCAGCAGGACTACTAGCGGGTCATACGAGCAGTACTTC. Protein sequence: CASRTTSGSYEQYF. The chain combines TRBV6-5 with TRBJ2-7; 9 nucleotides match TRBD2. This CDR3 region has 14 residues. CDR1 and CDR2 from the germline V gene are MNHEY and SVGAGI. Losses at the gene ends were 6 bases for V and 4 bases for J; bases not matched to a gene: 7.

The chain combines TRBV11-3 with TRBJ2-1; D is perhaps TRBD2 (5 bases). V was pared by 1 base and J by 3 bases, with 7 bases between. Germline CDR1 reads SGHNT; CDR2 reads YENEEA. The CDR3 sequence is 14 residues long. The CDR3 region is CASSLGADYNEQFF. CDR3 nucleotides: TGTGCCAGCAGCTTAGGAGCGGACTACAATGAGCAGTTCTTC.

The chain links TRBV30 to TRBJ1-6, with D maybe TRBD1 (5 bases). Deletions cut 4 bases from V and 5 bases from J, with 15 bases between. This CDR3 spans 15 amino acids. Germline CDR1 is GTSNPN and CDR2 is SVGIG (reference sequence). The CDR3 is CAWIKGANHNSPLHF. For the CDR3, the DNA is TGTGCCTGGATCAAAGGGGCAAACCATAATTCACCCCTCCACTTT.

This sequence joins TRBV2 and TRBJ1-5; 8 bases map to TRBD1. Germline values: CDR1 SNHLY, CDR2 FYNNEI. The CDR3 is 16 amino acids. V lost 2 bases, J lost 0 bases, and 3 bases stayed unmatched. The CDR3 DNA follows: TGTGCCAGCAGTGAACGGACAGGGTATAGCAATCAGCCCCAGCATTTT. The encoded protein is CASSERTGYSNQPQHF.

This chain joins TRBV4-2 and TRBJ2-7, with TRBD2 identical over 7 bases. With V trimmed by 0 bases and J by 5 bases, 7 bases remained unmatched. CDR1 LGHNA and CDR2 YNFKEQ come from the germline V gene. The CDR3 runs 15 residues. For the CDR3, the DNA is TGTGCCAGCAGCCAAGATGGGCGGGAGAACGACGAGCAGTACTTC. Encoded protein: CASSQDGRENDEQYF.

The chain links TRBV3-1 (or the pseudogene TRBV3-2) to TRBJ2-7; 10 positions match TRBD1. The CDR3 covers 19 residues. Germline V gene sequence: CDR1 LGHDT, CDR2 YNNKEL (reference sequence). The V segment lost 0 bases and the J segment 2 bases; nucleotides outside the gene matches: 13. Written as DNA, the CDR3 is TGTGCCAGCAGCCAAGAAGCCCCCCTGACAGGGGGCGAGACCTACGAGCAGTACTTC. It specifies CASSQEAPLTGGETYEQYF.

This clone was detected only a few times. The chain links TRBV20-1 to TRBJ2-7; 9 positions agree with TRBD2. Trimming at V came to 3 bases and at J to 2 bases, leaving 11 bases not matched to a gene. This CDR3 has 16 residues. CDR1 is DFQATT and CDR2 is SNEGSKA in the germline V gene (reference sequence). The CDR3 sequence is CSASTPQTSGTYEQYF. CDR3 DNA: TGCAGTGCTAGTACCCCCCAGACTAGCGGAACCTACGAGCAGTACTTC.

The chain is built from TRBV4-3 and TRBJ2-7; 9 bases are shared with TRBD1. CDR1 is LGHNA and CDR2 is YSLEER in the germline V gene. The CDR3 sequence is 17 residues long. J lost 5 bases, V lost 1 base, and 12 bases had no gene match. This CDR3 is CASSQVVGGQGNHEQYF. DNA of the CDR3: TGCGCCAGCAGCCAAGTGGTAGGGGGACAGGGTAACCACGAGCAGTACTTC.

The V and J genes are TRBV4-2 and TRBJ1-4, with 10 bases fitting TRBD1. After removal of 3 bases from V and 5 bases from J, the junction contained 3 bases not matched to a gene. This CDR3 has 15 amino acids. Germline lookup yields CDR1 LGHNA and CDR2 YNFKEQ. The CDR3 loop reads CASSQMGQGNEKLFF. Here the CDR3 DNA reads TGTGCCAGCAGCCAGATGGGACAGGGGAATGAAAAACTGTTTTTT.

The chain is built from TRBV2 and TRBJ2-2; 8 bases are shared with TRBD2. This CDR3 has 15 amino acids. Germline V lookup: CDR1 SNHLY, CDR2 FYNNEI. V gave up 4 bases and J gave up 4 bases; unmatched junction bases: 5. This CDR3 reads CASSALGRATGELFF. In nucleotides, the CDR3 is TGTGCCAGCAGTGCCCTCGGGAGGGCCACCGGGGAGCTGTTTTTT.